These 28 T cell receptor beta chains share one sample of origin, sequenced in a study of blood T cell repertoires in COVID-19. The data were produced by immunoSEQ multiplex PCR, yet TCRdb's version contains in-frame clones alone and is incomplete. The sample lists around 300,000 clones, around 88% occurring once. Sequenced material: PBMCs or T cells enriched from blood (not recorded which). Receptor source: a woman in her 40s who had recovered from COVID-19.

This CDR3 reads CAWSGDTSYEKLFF. DNA of the CDR3: TGTGCCTGGAGTGGTGACACCTCATATGAAAAACTGTTTTTT. This sequence joins TRBV30 and TRBJ1-4; D remains ambiguous. V was cut by 1 base and J by 6 bases, with 12 bases left in between. Germline V gene sequence: CDR1 GTSNPN, CDR2 SVGIG (reference sequence). The CDR3 spans 14 residues.

The chain couples TRBV28 to TRBJ2-1, with 9 bases that match TRBD1. Germline V gene lookup returns CDR1 MDHEN and CDR2 SYDVKM. This CDR3 contains 15 residues. V lost 5 bases and J lost 7; bases outside the gene matches: 9. The CDR3 protein is CASSIPGTGSNEQFF. CDR3 in DNA: TGTGCCAGCAGTATCCCCGGGACAGGGTCGAATGAGCAGTTCTTC.

This chain links TRBV28 with TRBJ1-2, with 10 bases identical to TRBD1. Germline V lookup: CDR1 MDHEN, CDR2 SYDVKM. The CDR3 length is 15 residues. V shed 6 bases and J 6 bases; nucleotides not matched to a gene: 10. The CDR3: CASSGPGQGTDGYTF. Here the CDR3 DNA reads TGTGCCAGCAGCGGGCCGGGACAGGGGACGGATGGCTACACCTTC.

V gene TRBV6-6 combines with J gene TRBJ2-1; 8 bases agree with TRBD1. Losses at the gene ends were 6 bases for V and 3 bases for J; bases not matched to a gene: 7. CDR3 length: 15 residues. Germline V gene sequence: CDR1 MNHNY, CDR2 SVGAGI (reference sequence). The CDR3 DNA reads TGTGCCAGCAGAGAGACAGGGGTCAACTACAATGAGCAGTTCTTC. Encoded protein: CASRETGVNYNEQFF.

This clone was counted only a few times. The V call is TRBV6-6, the J call TRBJ1-5, with D perhaps TRBD1 (6 bases). The CDR3 spans 17 residues. Germline CDR1 and CDR2: MNHNY and SVGAGI (reference sequence). V gave up 5 bases and J gave up 1 base, with 18 bases separating them. The CDR3 nucleotides read TGTGCCAGCAGTCCTCGCCGAGGGGGAAGCAGCAATCAGCCCCAGCATTTT. This translates into CASSPRRGGSSNQPQHF.

J is TRBJ1-5 and V is TRBV4-1; D uncertain. The CDR3 is 15 amino acids. The germline V gene encodes CDR1 MGHRA and CDR2 YSYEKL. The V gene lost 0 bases and the J gene lost 7 bases, with 13 bases spanning the gap. CDR3 sequence reads: CASSQDQSGRQPQHF. In DNA form, the CDR3 reads TGCGCCAGCAGCCAAGATCAATCGGGGAGGCAGCCCCAGCATTTT.

This clone was counted only a few times. The V call is TRBV7-2, the J call TRBJ1-1, with D possibly TRBD1 on 6 matching bases. Per the germline V gene, CDR1 is SGHTA and CDR2 is FQGNSA. The ends were cut back, 3 bases at V and 9 bases at J, with 14 bases in the middle. The CDR3 runs 13 residues. Here the CDR3 DNA reads TGTGCCAGCAGCTTCAGAGGGGGTCACCAAGCTTTCTTT. Residues: CASSFRGGHQAFF.

This clone was detected only a few times. The gene calls are TRBV5-1 and TRBJ2-7; 9 nucleotides match TRBD2. CDR1 SGHRS and CDR2 YFSETQ come from the germline V gene. This CDR3 is 16 amino acids long. Trimming took 3 bases from V and 3 from J; bases not matched to a gene: 10. As DNA, the CDR3 is TGCGCCAGCAGCTCTTCGGCTAGCGGGGACATCTACGAGCAGTACTTC. Translating gives CASSSSASGDIYEQYF.

V is TRBV10-1 and J is TRBJ2-1; 8 positions agree with TRBD2. The CDR3 length is 15 residues. Germline V gives CDR1 WNHNN, CDR2 SYGVQD (reference sequence). With 4 bases clipped from V and 10 bases from J, the junction kept 12 bases outside the gene matches. In DNA, the CDR3 is TGCGCCAGCAGTGTGTGGATGAGCGGGAGAAGGGAGCAGTTCTTC. As protein: CASSVWMSGRREQFF.

This chain connects TRBV6-2 or TRBV6-3 to TRBJ2-1; unclear D gene. Germline assignment: CDR1 MNHEY and CDR2 SVGEGT. The CDR3 length is 12 residues. The germline V and J ends were trimmed by 5 bases and 9 bases, with 11 bases remaining between them. The CDR3 region has the DNA TGTGCCAGCAGTCCCAACTCCGGTGAGCAGTTCTTC. Its translation is CASSPNSGEQFF.

The V and J genes are TRBV30 and TRBJ2-5; D ambiguous. Germline assignment: CDR1 GTSNPN and CDR2 SVGIG (reference sequence). Trimming removed 0 bases from V and 2 bases from J, with 4 bases in between. This CDR3 contains 12 residues. CDR3 sequence reads: CAWSVNQETQYF. The DNA for the CDR3 is TGTGCCTGGAGTGTTAATCAAGAGACCCAGTACTTC.

The chain is built from TRBV7-2 and TRBJ2-1, with TRBD1 as a possible D gene (6 bases). The CDR3 contains 15 residues. Trimming left V 1 base short and J 3 bases short, with 10 bases between. Germline lookup yields CDR1 SGHTA and CDR2 FQGNSA. The CDR3 region has the DNA TGTGCCAGCAGCTTAGAAGGGACAATCTACAATGAGCAGTTCTTC. As protein: CASSLEGTIYNEQFF.

This clone was detected a few times. This rearrangement joins TRBV2 to TRBJ2-5; 12 positions match TRBD2. Germline V lookup: CDR1 SNHLY, CDR2 FYNNEI. Trimming at V came to 11 bases and at J to 5 bases, leaving 9 bases not matched to a gene. The CDR3 totals 14 residues. CDR3 loop: CALTSGGRGETQYF. CDR3 nucleotide sequence: TGTGCCCTGACTAGCGGGGGACGGGGGGAGACCCAGTACTTC.

The gene calls are TRBV30 and TRBJ2-3, with TRBD1 identical over 9 bases. The CDR3 runs to 13 residues. J lost 7 bases, V lost 3 bases, and 5 bases had no gene match. Germline values: CDR1 GTSNPN, CDR2 SVGIG (reference sequence). CDR3 amino acids: CAWRWDRANTQYF. The CDR3 bases are TGTGCCTGGAGATGGGACAGGGCGAATACGCAGTATTTT. Supplemented by reference TRBV30 and TRBJ2-3, the full variable domain reads SQTIHQWPATLVQPVGSPLSLECTVEGTSNPNLYWYRQAAGRGLQLLFYSVGIGQISSEVPQNLSASRPQDRQFILSSKKLLLSDSGFYLCAWRWDRANTQYFGPGTRLTVL.

The V and J genes are TRBV9 and TRBJ2-3; 9 positions agree with TRBD1. CDR1 SGDLS and CDR2 YYNGEE come from the germline V gene. This CDR3 spans 16 amino acids. J lost 4 bases, V lost 0 bases, and 6 bases had no gene match. The CDR3 is CASSVAPTGGSDTQYF. The CDR3 DNA follows: TGTGCCAGCAGCGTAGCCCCCACAGGGGGCTCAGATACGCAGTATTTT.

The chain uses TRBV7-2 and TRBJ2-5; the match to TRBD2 covers 10 bases. Per germline, CDR1 SGHTA and CDR2 FQGNSA. This CDR3 is built from 15 residues. V lost 5 bases and J lost 6; bases outside the gene matches: 9. CDR3 region: CASSPNLAGVKTQYF. The CDR3 nucleotides read TGTGCCAGCAGCCCAAATCTAGCGGGAGTCAAGACCCAGTACTTC.

The rearrangement links TRBV7-9 to TRBJ1-3; 9 bases are shared with TRBD1. The CDR3 contains 15 residues. J gave up 4 bases and V 6 bases, and 7 bases lay outside the gene matches. Germline CDR1 SEHNR, CDR2 FQNEAQ (reference sequence). CDR3 region: CASREGQGRGNTIYF. DNA for the CDR3: TGTGCCAGCAGGGAGGGACAGGGCCGCGGAAACACCATATATTTT.

This clone was detected only a few times. The chain combines TRBV19 with TRBJ2-1; 7 bases map to TRBD1. J lost 6 bases, V lost 9 bases, and 8 bases had no gene match. Germline V gives CDR1 LNHDA, CDR2 SQIVND (reference sequence). The CDR3 covers 13 residues. The CDR3 region has the DNA TGTGCCAGCAACCGGGACAGAGGCAATGAGCAGTTCTTC. Translating it yields CASNRDRGNEQFF.

The rearrangement uses TRBV4-3 and TRBJ2-1; 7 nucleotides line up with TRBD1. After removal of 2 bases from V and 10 bases from J, the junction contained 11 bases not matched to a gene. There are 15 residues in the CDR3. Germline V gene sequence: CDR1 LGHNA, CDR2 YSLEER. The CDR3 DNA is TGCGCCAGCAGCCAACAATACAGGGGACGAGGGGAGCAGTTCTTC. Protein: CASSQQYRGRGEQFF.

The sample holds one count of this clone. V gene TRBV7-2 combines with J gene TRBJ2-5, with TRBD2 matching 9 bases. V gave up 5 bases and J gave up 5 bases; unmatched junction bases: 15. Germline V gene sequence: CDR1 SGHTA, CDR2 FQGNSA. CDR3 length: 17 residues. DNA for the CDR3: TGTGCCAGCAGCCTGGGTGGAGCGGGAGGCCTTAGGGAGACCCAGTACTTC. Protein product: CASSLGGAGGLRETQYF.

CDR3 in DNA: TGTGCCAGCAGCCATGAGGACAGGGGGGGATCTAGCACAGATACGCAGTATTTT. As protein: CASSHEDRGGSSTDTQYF. This sequence joins TRBV3-1 (or the pseudogene TRBV3-2) and TRBJ2-3, with TRBD1 matching 10 bases. The length of the CDR3 is 18 residues. Unmatched junction bases numbered 9, after V lost 3 bases and J lost 0 bases. Germline CDR1 and CDR2: LGHDT and YNNKEL (reference sequence).

J is TRBJ2-7 and V is TRBV4-3; D possibly corresponds to TRBD1 (5 bases). The CDR3 extends over 14 amino acids. Germline V gene data show CDR1 as LGHNA and CDR2 as YSLEER. Trimming took 0 bases from V and 3 from J, leaving 9 bases between them. The CDR3, as DNA: TGCGCCAGCAGCCAAGAGGCCAGGGTCTACGAGCAGTACTTC. Translated: CASSQEARVYEQYF.

The CDR3 DNA reads as TGTGCCAGCAGTCGGACTAGCGGGAGTCGCACAGATACGCAGTATTTT. Translating gives CASSRTSGSRTDTQYF. The chain recombines TRBV27 with TRBJ2-3; 13 bases are a match to TRBD2. The CDR3 is 16 residues long. CDR1 and CDR2 (germline): MNHEY, SMNVEV (reference sequence). Germline trimming cut 5 bases from V and 1 base from J; bases unmatched to any gene: 3.

This chain uses TRBV5-4 with TRBJ2-7; 16 bases agree with TRBD2. Germline CDR1 SGHNT, CDR2 YYREEE (reference sequence). CDR3 length equals 16 residues. The V segment lost 3 bases and the J segment 5 bases; nucleotides outside the gene matches: 5. DNA of the CDR3: TGTGCCAGCAGCTATGGGACTAGCGGGAGGGTGAACGAGCAGTACTTC. This sequence encodes CASSYGTSGRVNEQYF.

The chain uses TRBV13 and TRBJ1-1; TRBD1 agrees at 8 bases. Germline CDR1 PRHDT, CDR2 FYEKMQ (reference sequence). Trimming at V came to 6 bases and at J to 1 base, leaving 7 bases not matched to a gene. This CDR3 is built from 15 residues. Here the CDR3 reads CASRDAGGRNTEAFF. The CDR3, as DNA: TGTGCCAGCAGAGACGCAGGGGGCCGGAACACTGAAGCTTTCTTT.

V gene TRBV28 combines with J gene TRBJ1-2; a possible D gene is TRBD1 (6 bases). Per the germline V gene, CDR1 is MDHEN and CDR2 is SYDVKM. The CDR3 consists of 15 residues. Trimming removed 5 bases at V and 4 bases at J, with 17 bases between. CDR3 sequence: CASSLGTPQFYGYTF. In DNA, the CDR3 is TGTGCCAGCAGTCTCGGGACACCGCAATTCTATGGCTACACCTTC.

The rearrangement joins TRBV7-9 to TRBJ1-4, with 11 bases aligning to TRBD1. V lost 3 bases and J lost 8; bases outside the gene matches: 5. Germline CDR1 and CDR2: SEHNR and FQNEAQ (reference sequence). The CDR3 covers 15 residues. CDR3 nucleotides: TGTGCCAGCAGCTTCGGGACAGGGGGGAACGAAAAACTGTTTTTT. It codes for CASSFGTGGNEKLFF.

CDR3 protein: CASSWQVQETQYF. The CDR3 DNA sequence: TGTGCCAGCAGCTGGCAGGTACAAGAGACCCAGTACTTC. The chain has TRBV27 and TRBJ2-5, with D unresolved. Per germline, CDR1 MNHEY and CDR2 SMNVEV (reference sequence). V was pared by 6 bases and J by 2 bases, with 10 bases between. The CDR3 sequence is 13 residues long.